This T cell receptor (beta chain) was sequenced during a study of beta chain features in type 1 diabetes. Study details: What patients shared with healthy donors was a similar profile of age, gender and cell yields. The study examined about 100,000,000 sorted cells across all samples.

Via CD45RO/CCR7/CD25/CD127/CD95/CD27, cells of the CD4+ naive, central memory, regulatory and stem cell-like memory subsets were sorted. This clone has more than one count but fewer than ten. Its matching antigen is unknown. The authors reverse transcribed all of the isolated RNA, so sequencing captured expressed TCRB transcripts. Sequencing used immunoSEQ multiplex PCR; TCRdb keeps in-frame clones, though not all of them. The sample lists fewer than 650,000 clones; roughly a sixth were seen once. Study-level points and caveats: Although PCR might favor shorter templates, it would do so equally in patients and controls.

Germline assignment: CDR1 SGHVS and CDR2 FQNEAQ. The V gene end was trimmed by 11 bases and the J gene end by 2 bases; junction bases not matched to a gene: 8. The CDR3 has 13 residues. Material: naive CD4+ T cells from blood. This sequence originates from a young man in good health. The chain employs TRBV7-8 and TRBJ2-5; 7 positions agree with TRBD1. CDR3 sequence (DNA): TGTGCCGCGTCGGGACAGAGTCAAGAGACCCAGTACTTC. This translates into CAASGQSQETQYF. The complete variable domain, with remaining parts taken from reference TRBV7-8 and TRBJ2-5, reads GAGVSQSPRYKVAKRGQDVALRCDPISGHVSLFWYQQALGQGPEFLTYFQNEAQLDKSGLPSDRFFAERPEGSVSTLKIQRTQQEDSAVYLCAASGQSQETQYFGPGTRLLVL.